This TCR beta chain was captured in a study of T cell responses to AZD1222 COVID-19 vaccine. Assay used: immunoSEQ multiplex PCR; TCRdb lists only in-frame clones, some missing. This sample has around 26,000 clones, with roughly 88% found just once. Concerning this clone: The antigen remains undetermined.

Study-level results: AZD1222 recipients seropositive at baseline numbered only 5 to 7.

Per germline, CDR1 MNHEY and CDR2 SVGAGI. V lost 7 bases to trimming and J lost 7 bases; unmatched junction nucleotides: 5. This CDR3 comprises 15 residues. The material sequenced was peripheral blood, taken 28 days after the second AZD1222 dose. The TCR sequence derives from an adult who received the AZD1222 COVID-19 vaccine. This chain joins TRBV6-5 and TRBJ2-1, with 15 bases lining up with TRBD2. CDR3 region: CASTRTSGGVNEQFF. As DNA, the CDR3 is TGTGCCAGCACCCGGACTAGCGGGGGGGTTAATGAGCAGTTCTTC.